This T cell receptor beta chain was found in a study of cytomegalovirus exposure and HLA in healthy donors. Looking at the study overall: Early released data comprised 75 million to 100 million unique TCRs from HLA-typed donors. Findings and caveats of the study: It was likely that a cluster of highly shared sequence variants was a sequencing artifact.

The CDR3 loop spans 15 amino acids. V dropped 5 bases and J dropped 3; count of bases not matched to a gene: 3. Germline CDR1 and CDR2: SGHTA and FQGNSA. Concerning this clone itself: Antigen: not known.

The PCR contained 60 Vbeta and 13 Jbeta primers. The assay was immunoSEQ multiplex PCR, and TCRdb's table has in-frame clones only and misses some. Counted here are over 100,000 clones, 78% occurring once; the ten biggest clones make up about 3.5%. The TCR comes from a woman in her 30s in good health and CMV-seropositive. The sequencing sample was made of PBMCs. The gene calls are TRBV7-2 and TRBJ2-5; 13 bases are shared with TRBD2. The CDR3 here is CASSQGLAGKETQYF. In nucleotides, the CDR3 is TGTGCCAGCAGCCAGGGACTAGCGGGGAAAGAGACCCAGTACTTC.